This entry lists 20 T cell receptor beta chains sequenced from one sample in a study of CD8 T cells in ankylosing spondylitis (dated by TCRdb to between 2016 and 2019). The method was 5' RACE. The sample was run on an Illumina HiSeq 2500. Using fastp trimming at Q25 and MiXCR clonotype assembly, TCRdb reanalyzed the public sequencing data and kept in-frame beta chains. All rows with the same CDR3 protein become a single entry with the most common DNA and genes. For this sample the table gives 200,000 to 300,000 distinct CDR3 sequences, of which around 7.8% were detected only once. Under 7.5% of the sample comes from the top ten. The sequencing input was blood, either unsorted or a sorted T cell fraction (not recorded which). The receptors derive from a male donor with ankylosing spondylitis or in good health (not recorded which).

This sequence joins TRBV7-9 and TRBJ1-1; the match to TRBD1 covers 9 bases. This CDR3 has 14 amino acids. Germline V gene lookup returns CDR1 SEHNR and CDR2 FQNEAQ (reference sequence). The junction had 6 bases not matched to a gene; V was cut back by 5 bases and J by 5 bases. For the CDR3, the DNA is TGTGCCAGCAGCACGACAGGGGGAGTTACTGAAGCTTTCTTT. Its protein is CASSTTGGVTEAFF.

V is TRBV7-3 and J is TRBJ2-2; the D gene is possibly TRBD2 (5 bases). Germline CDR1 reads SGHTA; CDR2 reads FQGTGA. Trimming took 5 bases from V and 5 from J, leaving 12 bases between them. The CDR3 runs to 14 residues. This CDR3 reads CASSPSSGTGELFF. CDR3 bases: TGTGCCAGCAGCCCCTCGAGCGGAACCGGGGAGCTGTTTTTT.

This clonotype was found many times. The chain joins TRBV24-1 to TRBJ2-2; 7 bases line up with TRBD2. V trimming: 7 bases; J trimming: 2 bases; junction bases outside the gene matches: 6. The length of the CDR3 is 15 residues. Germline CDR1 KGHDR, CDR2 SFDVKD. CDR3 region: CATSERDRNTGELFF. The CDR3 region has the DNA TGTGCCACCAGCGAGCGGGACCGTAACACCGGGGAGCTGTTTTTT.

A few counts support this clonotype. The chain carries TRBV29-1 and TRBJ2-1; D is perhaps TRBD1 (5 bases). Per the germline V gene, CDR1 is SQVTM and CDR2 is ANQGSEA. The V end lost 4 bases, the J end lost 6 bases, and 13 bases lay between the germline ends. CDR3 length equals 13 residues. DNA for the CDR3: TGCAGCGTTGCGACACCTAGGGGCAATGAGCAGTTCTTC. Translation: CSVATPRGNEQFF.

At least ten counts were recorded for this clonotype. The genes are TRBV20-1 and TRBJ2-4; a weak D match, TRBD2 (5 bases). Trimming shortened V by 7 bases and J by 9 bases, and 19 bases separated the two germline ends. CDR3 length: 13 amino acids. The germline gives CDR1 DFQATT, CDR2 SNEGSKA (reference sequence). The chain's CDR3 is CSGESGFESIQYF. CDR3 nucleotide sequence: TGCAGTGGAGAGTCGGGGTTCGAAAGCATTCAGTACTTC.

This clonotype was observed a handful of times. The chain has TRBV30 and TRBJ1-1; D might be TRBD1 (5 bases). The CDR3 is 12 amino acids. CDR1 and CDR2 (germline): GTSNPN, SVGIG (reference sequence). V lost 3 bases, J lost 0 bases, and 5 bases lay in between. CDR3 sequence: CAWRGLNTEAFF. In nucleotides, the CDR3 is TGTGCCTGGAGGGGACTGAACACTGAAGCTTTCTTT.

This clonotype occurred many times. The rearrangement joins TRBV7-3 to TRBJ1-5; TRBD1 agrees at 8 bases. This CDR3 contains 16 residues. Losses at the gene ends were 4 bases for V and 1 base for J; bases not matched to a gene: 6. CDR1 is SGHTA and CDR2 is FQGTGA in the germline V gene. The CDR3 DNA is TGTGCCAGCAGCTCTGGAGACAGGGGAAGCAATCAGCCCCAGCATTTT. Translating gives CASSSGDRGSNQPQHF. Full variable domain (rest looked up from reference TRBV7-3 and TRBJ1-5): GAGVSQTPSNKVTEKGKYVELRCDPISGHTALYWYRQSLGQGPEFLIYFQGTGAADDSGLPNDRFFAVRPEGSVSTLKIQRTERGDSAVYLCASSSGDRGSNQPQHFGDGTRLSIL.

In this sample, this clonotype turned up many times. The chain combines TRBV25-1 with TRBJ2-3, with a weak D call TRBD1 (6 bases). V was clipped by 4 bases and J by 2 bases, with 10 bases between them. CDR3 length equals 14 residues. CDR1 and CDR2 from the germline V gene are MGHDK and SYGVNS. The CDR3 reads CASSGWTVTDTQYF. CDR3 nucleotides: TGTGCCAGCAGTGGATGGACAGTCACAGATACGCAGTATTTT.

This clonotype appeared many times. The chain has TRBV20-1 and TRBJ2-7; D is uncertain. Trimming removed 6 bases at V and 3 bases at J, with 15 bases between. The CDR3 runs to 13 residues. Per germline, CDR1 DFQATT and CDR2 SNEGSKA (reference sequence). The CDR3 loop is CSALLPVGYEQYF. The CDR3 coding sequence is TGCAGTGCCCTGTTACCCGTGGGCTACGAGCAGTACTTC.

The J gene is TRBJ1-1, the V gene TRBV5-1; D might be TRBD1 (5 bases). Germline CDR1 reads SGHRS; CDR2 reads YFSETQ. V lost 2 bases and J 3 bases, leaving 20 bases between the germline ends. The CDR3 has 17 amino acids. CDR3 sequence: CASSFGAWEGRDTEAFF. The CDR3 DNA reads as TGCGCCAGCAGCTTCGGGGCTTGGGAGGGTAGGGACACTGAAGCTTTCTTT.

At least ten counts were recorded for this clonotype. The chain is built from TRBV4-2 and TRBJ1-6; D is undetermined. Germline V gene lookup returns CDR1 LGHNA and CDR2 YNFKEQ. Trimming cost V 0 bases and J 1 base, with 1 base left between them. CDR3 length equals 14 residues. In nucleotides, the CDR3 is TGTGCCAGCAGCCAAGAGTCCTATAATTCACCCCTCCACTTT. Translated: CASSQESYNSPLHF.

This clonotype occurred a few times. V usage is TRBV20-1 and J usage is TRBJ1-3, with D maybe TRBD1 (6 bases). There are 13 residues in the CDR3. The germline gives CDR1 DFQATT, CDR2 SNEGSKA (reference sequence). Trimming stripped 7 bases from V and 1 base from J, with 11 bases between. CDR3 residues: CSVSQGSGNTIYF. The CDR3 nucleotides are TGCAGTGTATCACAGGGTTCTGGAAACACCATATATTTT.

This clonotype occurred many times. CDR3 sequence reads: CASSFQSAGYNEQFF. CDR3 bases: TGTGCCAGCAGCTTTCAGTCCGCAGGCTACAATGAGCAGTTCTTC. The chain combines TRBV7-2 with TRBJ2-1, with D unresolved. Germline CDR1 reads SGHTA; CDR2 reads FQGNSA. The ends were cut back, 3 bases at V and 3 bases at J, with 12 bases in the middle. The CDR3 runs 15 residues.

This clonotype has ten or more counts. The J gene is TRBJ1-6, the V gene TRBV10-3; TRBD1 is a possible D gene (5 bases). V dropped 4 bases and J dropped 14 bases, with 15 bases sitting between them. In germline, CDR1 is ENHRY, CDR2 SYGVKD. The CDR3 is 13 amino acids. This CDR3 reads CAISAGTSDSLHF. Here the CDR3 DNA reads TGTGCCATCAGTGCAGGGACTAGTGATTCCCTCCACTTT.

This clonotype appeared many times. The chain couples TRBV4-3 to TRBJ2-3; TRBD2 aligns across 13 bases. Germline CDR1 is LGHNA and CDR2 is YSLEER. The V segment lost 0 bases and the J segment 0 bases; nucleotides outside the gene matches: 9. The CDR3 is 20 residues long. CDR3 in amino acids: CASSQDLGLAGRTSTDTQYF. CDR3 in DNA: TGCGCCAGCAGCCAAGATTTGGGACTAGCGGGACGAACTAGCACAGATACGCAGTATTTT.

This clonotype was observed at least ten times. The chain couples TRBV18 to TRBJ1-5; maybe TRBD1 (5 bases). Per the germline V gene, CDR1 is KGHSH and CDR2 is LQKENI. The CDR3 has 16 residues. Trimming cost V 3 bases and J 0 bases, with 12 bases left between them. The DNA of the CDR3 is TGTGCCAGCTCACCGGGGGACGGCTATAGCAATCAGCCCCAGCATTTT. It is translated as CASSPGDGYSNQPQHF.

This clonotype was detected many times. This sequence joins TRBV6-2 or TRBV6-3 and TRBJ1-3; D is uncertain. The CDR3 is 16 amino acids. CDR1 and CDR2 (germline): MNHEY, SVGEGT. V was clipped by 1 base and J by 4 bases, with 14 bases between them. The DNA for the CDR3 is TGTGCCAGCAGTTACTTGACTCTGACCTCCGGAAACACCATATATTTT. This sequence encodes CASSYLTLTSGNTIYF.

The table lists this clonotype with a few counts. The chain joins TRBV7-2 to TRBJ2-2, with 11 bases lining up with TRBD2. This CDR3 comprises 16 residues. The germline CDR1 and CDR2 sequences are SGHTA and FQGNSA. The J segment lost 6 bases and the V segment lost 5 bases, leaving 8 bases of the junction unmatched. The CDR3 nucleotides read TGTGCCAGCAGCCTTCTTAGCGGGAGGGTGGCCGGGGAGCTGTTTTTT. This translates into CASSLLSGRVAGELFF.

This clonotype was observed many times. The rearrangement uses TRBV6-5 and TRBJ1-4; tentative D call: TRBD1 (6 bases). Germline V gives CDR1 MNHEY, CDR2 SVGAGI. The CDR3 contains 15 residues. Trimming took off 4 bases at V and 7 bases at J, with 16 bases between the two ends. CDR3: CASSSDRGGVEKLFF. In DNA form, the CDR3 reads TGTGCCAGCAGTTCAGATAGGGGGGGGGTTGAAAAACTGTTTTTT.

The sample holds many counts of this clonotype. The chain has TRBV5-1 and TRBJ1-2; TRBD1 matches at 9 bases. Losses at the gene ends were 4 bases for V and 2 bases for J; bases not matched to a gene: 3. This CDR3 region has 14 residues. Germline CDR1 and CDR2: SGHRS and YFSETQ. CDR3 loop: CASSVTGGNYGYTF. In nucleotides, the CDR3 is TGCGCCAGCAGCGTGACAGGGGGGAACTATGGCTACACCTTC.